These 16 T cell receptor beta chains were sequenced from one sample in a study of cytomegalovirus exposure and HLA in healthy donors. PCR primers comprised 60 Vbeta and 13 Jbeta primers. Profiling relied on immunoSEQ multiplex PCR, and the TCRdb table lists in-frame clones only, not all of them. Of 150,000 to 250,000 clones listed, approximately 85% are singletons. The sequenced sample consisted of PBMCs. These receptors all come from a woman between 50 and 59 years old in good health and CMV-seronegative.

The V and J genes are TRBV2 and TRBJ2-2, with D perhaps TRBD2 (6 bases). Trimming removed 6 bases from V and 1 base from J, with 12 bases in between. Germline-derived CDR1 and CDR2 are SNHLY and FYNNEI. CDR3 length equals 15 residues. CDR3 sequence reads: CASRAGRENTGELFF. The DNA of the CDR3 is TGTGCCAGCAGGGCGGGACGGGAGAACACCGGGGAGCTGTTTTTT.

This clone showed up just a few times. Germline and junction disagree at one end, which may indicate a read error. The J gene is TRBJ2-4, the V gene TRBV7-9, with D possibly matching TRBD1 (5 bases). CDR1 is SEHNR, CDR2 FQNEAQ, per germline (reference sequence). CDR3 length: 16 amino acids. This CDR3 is CSSRSGIGLAKNIQYF. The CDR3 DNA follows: TGTTCCAGCAGGTCAGGGATAGGGTTAGCCAAAAACATTCAGTACTTC.

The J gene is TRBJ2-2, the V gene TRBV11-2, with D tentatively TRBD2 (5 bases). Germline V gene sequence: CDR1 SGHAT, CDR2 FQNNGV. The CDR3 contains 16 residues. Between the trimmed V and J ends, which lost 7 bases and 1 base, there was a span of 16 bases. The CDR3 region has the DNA TGTGCCAGCACCCCCGGGGTGAACATGAACACCGGGGAGCTGTTTTTT. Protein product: CASTPGVNMNTGELFF.

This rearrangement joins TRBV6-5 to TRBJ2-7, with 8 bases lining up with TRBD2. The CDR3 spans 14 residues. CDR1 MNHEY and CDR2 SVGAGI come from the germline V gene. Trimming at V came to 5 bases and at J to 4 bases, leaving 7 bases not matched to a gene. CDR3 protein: CASSITAGAYEQYF. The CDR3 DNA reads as TGTGCCAGCAGTATTACAGCGGGAGCTTACGAGCAGTACTTC.

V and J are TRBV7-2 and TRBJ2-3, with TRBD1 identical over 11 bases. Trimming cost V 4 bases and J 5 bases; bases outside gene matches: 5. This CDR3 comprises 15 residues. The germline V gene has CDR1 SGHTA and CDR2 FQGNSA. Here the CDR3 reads CASSSGQGALDTQYF. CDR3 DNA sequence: TGTGCCAGCAGCTCCGGACAGGGGGCTCTAGATACGCAGTATTTT.

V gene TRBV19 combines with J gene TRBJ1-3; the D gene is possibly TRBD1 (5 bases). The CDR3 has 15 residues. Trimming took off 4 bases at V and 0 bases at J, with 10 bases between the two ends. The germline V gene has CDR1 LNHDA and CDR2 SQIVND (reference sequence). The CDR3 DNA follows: TGTGCCAGTAGTACCCGCAGGGACTCTGGAAACACCATATATTTT. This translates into CASSTRRDSGNTIYF.

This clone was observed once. CDR3 sequence (DNA): TGTGCCAGCAGCCCAGGGACAGTTGGAATAGTTGGGCAAGAGACCCAGTACTTC. Translating it yields CASSPGTVGIVGQETQYF. The chain joins TRBV7-9 to TRBJ2-5; TRBD1 agrees at 7 bases. Trimming at V came to 5 bases and at J to 2 bases, leaving 17 bases not matched to a gene. The germline gives CDR1 SEHNR, CDR2 FQNEAQ (reference sequence). This CDR3 has 18 residues.

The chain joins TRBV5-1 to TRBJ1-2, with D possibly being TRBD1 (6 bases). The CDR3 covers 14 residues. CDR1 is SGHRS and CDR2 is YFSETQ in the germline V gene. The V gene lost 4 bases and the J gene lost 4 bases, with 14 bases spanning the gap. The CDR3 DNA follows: TGCGCCAGCAGCACCGGCGGGGGGCTCTATGGCTACACCTTC. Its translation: CASSTGGGLYGYTF. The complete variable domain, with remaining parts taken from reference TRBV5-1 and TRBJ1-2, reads KAGVTQTPRYLIKTRGQQVTLSCSPISGHRSVSWYQQTPGQGLQFLFEYFSETQRNKGNFPGRFSGRQFSNSRSEMNVSTLELGDSALYLCASSTGGGLYGYTFGSGTRLTVV.

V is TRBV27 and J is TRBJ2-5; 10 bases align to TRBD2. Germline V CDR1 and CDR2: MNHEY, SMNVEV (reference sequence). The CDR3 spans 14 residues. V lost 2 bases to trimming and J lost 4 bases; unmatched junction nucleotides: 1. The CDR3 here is CASSLRLAGETQYF. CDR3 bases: TGTGCCAGCAGTTTAAGACTAGCGGGAGAGACCCAGTACTTC.

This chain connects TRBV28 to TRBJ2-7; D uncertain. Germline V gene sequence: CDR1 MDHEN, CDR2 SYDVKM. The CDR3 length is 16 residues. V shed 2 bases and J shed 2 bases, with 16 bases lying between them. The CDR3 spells CASSLKRDLRPYEQYF. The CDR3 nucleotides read TGTGCCAGCAGTTTAAAAAGAGACTTACGTCCCTACGAGCAGTACTTC. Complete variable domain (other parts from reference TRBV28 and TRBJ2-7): DVKVTQSSRYLVKRTGEKVFLECVQDMDHENMFWYRQDPGLGLRLIYFSYDVKMKEKGDIPEGYSVSREKKERFSLILESASTNQTSMYLCASSLKRDLRPYEQYFGPGTRLTVT.

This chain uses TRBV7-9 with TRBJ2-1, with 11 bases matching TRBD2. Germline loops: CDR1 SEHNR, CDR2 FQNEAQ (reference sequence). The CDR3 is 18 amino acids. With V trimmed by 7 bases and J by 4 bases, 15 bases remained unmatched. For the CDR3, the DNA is TGTGCCAGCATCCACGCGCTAGCGGGGGGCCCTGATTACAATGAGCAGTTCTTC. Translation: CASIHALAGGPDYNEQFF.

The CDR3 loop is CSVGRGRATGELFF. The CDR3 DNA sequence: TGCAGCGTTGGCCGCGGGAGAGCCACCGGGGAGCTGTTTTTT. This chain uses TRBV29-1 with TRBJ2-2, with TRBD2 identical over 7 bases. The CDR3 extends over 14 amino acids. In germline, CDR1 is SQVTM, CDR2 ANQGSEA. V was clipped by 4 bases and J by 4 bases; unmatched bases: 6.

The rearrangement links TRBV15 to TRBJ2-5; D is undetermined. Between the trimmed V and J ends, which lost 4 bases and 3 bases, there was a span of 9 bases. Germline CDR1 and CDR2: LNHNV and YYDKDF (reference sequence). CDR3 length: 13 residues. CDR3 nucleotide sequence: TGTGCCACCAGCATTACTGTAAAAGAGACCCAGTACTTC. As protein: CATSITVKETQYF.

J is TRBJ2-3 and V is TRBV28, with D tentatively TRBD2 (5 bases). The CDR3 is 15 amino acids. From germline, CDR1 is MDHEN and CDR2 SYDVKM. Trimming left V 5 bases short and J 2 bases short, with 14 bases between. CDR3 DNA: TGTGCCAGCAGTGACCCCCGCGGGTCCACAGATACGCAGTATTTT. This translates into CASSDPRGSTDTQYF.

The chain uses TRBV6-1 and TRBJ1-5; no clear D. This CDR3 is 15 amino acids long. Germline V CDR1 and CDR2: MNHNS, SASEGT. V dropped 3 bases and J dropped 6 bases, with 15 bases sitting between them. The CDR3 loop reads CASSEAGEGGQPQHF. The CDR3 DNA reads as TGTGCCAGCAGTGAGGCAGGAGAGGGTGGTCAGCCCCAGCATTTT.

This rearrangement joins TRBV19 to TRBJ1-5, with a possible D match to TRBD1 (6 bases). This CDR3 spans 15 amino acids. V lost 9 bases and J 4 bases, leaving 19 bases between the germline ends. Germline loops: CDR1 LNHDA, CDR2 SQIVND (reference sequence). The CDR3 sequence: CASRNGGADNQPQHF. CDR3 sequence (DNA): TGTGCCAGCCGGAATGGGGGGGCGGATAATCAGCCCCAGCATTTT.